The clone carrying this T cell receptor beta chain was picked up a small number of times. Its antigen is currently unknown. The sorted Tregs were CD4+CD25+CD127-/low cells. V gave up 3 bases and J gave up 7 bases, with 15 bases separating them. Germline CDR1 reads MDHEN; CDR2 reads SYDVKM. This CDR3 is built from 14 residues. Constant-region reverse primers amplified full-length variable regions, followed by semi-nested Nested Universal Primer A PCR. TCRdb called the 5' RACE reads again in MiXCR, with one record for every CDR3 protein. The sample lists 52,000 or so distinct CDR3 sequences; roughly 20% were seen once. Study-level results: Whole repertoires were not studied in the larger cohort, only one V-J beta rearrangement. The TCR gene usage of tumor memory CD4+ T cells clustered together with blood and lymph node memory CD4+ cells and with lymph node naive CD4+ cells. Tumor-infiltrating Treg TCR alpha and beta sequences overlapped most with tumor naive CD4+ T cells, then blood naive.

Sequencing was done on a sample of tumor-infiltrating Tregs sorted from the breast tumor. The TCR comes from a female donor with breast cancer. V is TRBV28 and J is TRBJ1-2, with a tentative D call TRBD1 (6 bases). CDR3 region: CASSLTGQLGGYTF. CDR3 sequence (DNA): TGTGCCAGCAGTTTGACCGGACAGTTGGGTGGCTACACCTTC.